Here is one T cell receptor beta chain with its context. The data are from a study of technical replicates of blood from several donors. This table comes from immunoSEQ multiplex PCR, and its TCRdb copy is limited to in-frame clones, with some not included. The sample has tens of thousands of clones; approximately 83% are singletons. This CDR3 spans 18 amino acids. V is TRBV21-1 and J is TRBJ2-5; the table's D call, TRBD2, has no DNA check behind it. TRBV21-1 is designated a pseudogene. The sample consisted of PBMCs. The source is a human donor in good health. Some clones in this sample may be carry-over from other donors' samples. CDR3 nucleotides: TGTGCCAGCAGCACTTCGTGCGCGGGAGCTCCTCTGTGGGAGACCCAGTACTTC. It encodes CASSTSCAGAPLWETQYF.